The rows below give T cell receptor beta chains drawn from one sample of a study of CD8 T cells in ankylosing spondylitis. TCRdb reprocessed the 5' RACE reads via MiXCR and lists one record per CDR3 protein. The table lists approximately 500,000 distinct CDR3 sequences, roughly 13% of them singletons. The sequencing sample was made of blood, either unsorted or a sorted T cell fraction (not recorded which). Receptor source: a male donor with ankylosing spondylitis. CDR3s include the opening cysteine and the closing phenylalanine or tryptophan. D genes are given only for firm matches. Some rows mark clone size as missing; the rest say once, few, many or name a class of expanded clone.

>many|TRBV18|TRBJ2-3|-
CASSPRRQGGADTQYF
TGTGCCAGCTCACCTCGAAGGCAAGGCGGAGCAGATACGCAGTATTTT
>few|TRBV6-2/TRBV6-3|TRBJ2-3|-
CASSFGTLPQYF
TGTGCCAGCAGTTTTGGGACTTTGCCGCAGTATTTT
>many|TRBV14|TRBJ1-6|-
CASSRRPGKSYNSPLHF
TGTGCCAGCAGCCGCCGCCCAGGGAAATCCTATAATTCACCCCTCCACTTT
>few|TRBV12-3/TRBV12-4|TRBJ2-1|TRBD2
CASSPMPVLERERYNEQFF
TGTGCCAGCAGTCCGATGCCCGTTTTAGAGCGGGAGCGGTACAATGAGCAGTTCTTC
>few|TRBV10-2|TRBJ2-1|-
CASSETGLATYNEQFF
TGCGCCAGCAGTGAGACCGGGTTAGCGACCTACAATGAGCAGTTCTTC
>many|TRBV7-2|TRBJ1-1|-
CASSFMGVNTEAFF
TGTGCCAGCAGCTTCATGGGAGTGAACACTGAAGCTTTCTTT
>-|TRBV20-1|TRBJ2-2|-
CSASTSGEDTGELFF
TGCAGTGCTAGTACGTCGGGAGAGGACACCGGGGAGCTGTTTTTT
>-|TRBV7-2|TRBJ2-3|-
CASSGTRTDTQYF
TGTGCCAGCAGCGGAACCCGCACAGATACGCAGTATTTT
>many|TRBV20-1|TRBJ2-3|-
CSASWVDTQYF
TGCAGTGCTAGCTGGGTCGATACGCAGTATTTT
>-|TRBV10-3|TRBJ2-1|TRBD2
CAIKRDPGTSGNNEQFF
TGTGCCATCAAAAGAGACCCCGGGACTAGCGGTAACAATGAGCAGTTCTTC
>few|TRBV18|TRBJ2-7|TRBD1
CASSPRTGESYEQYF
TGTGCCAGCTCACCTCGGACAGGGGAATCCTACGAGCAGTACTTC
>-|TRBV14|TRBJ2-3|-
CASRKEASGTDTQYF
TGTGCCAGCAGAAAAGAGGCTAGCGGCACAGATACGCAGTATTTT
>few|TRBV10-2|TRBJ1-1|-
CASSVGPNAEAFF
TGCGCCAGCAGTGTGGGTCCCAACGCTGAAGCTTTCTTT
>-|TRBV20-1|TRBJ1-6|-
CSALTGYNSPLHF
TGCAGTGCCCTGACAGGTTATAATTCACCCCTCCACTTT
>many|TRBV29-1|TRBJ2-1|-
CSVEDRRIINEQFF
TGCAGCGTTGAAGATCGGAGGATCATCAATGAGCAGTTCTTC
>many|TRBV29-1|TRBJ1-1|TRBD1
CSVATGGNTEAFF
TGCAGCGTGGCGACAGGGGGGAACACTGAAGCTTTCTTT
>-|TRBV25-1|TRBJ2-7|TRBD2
CASSDPGLANEQYF
TGTGCCAGCAGTGACCCGGGACTAGCAAACGAGCAGTACTTC
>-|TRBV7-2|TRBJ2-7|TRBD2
CASSTRVTSGAYEQYF
TGTGCCAGCAGCACTCGAGTCACTAGCGGAGCCTACGAGCAGTACTTC
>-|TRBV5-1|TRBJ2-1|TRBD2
CASSHPGTTAARRQFF
TGCGCCAGCAGTCACCCCGGGACTACTGCCGCCCGGCGGCAGTTCTTC
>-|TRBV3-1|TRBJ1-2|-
CASSQRQIFYGYTF
TGTGCCAGCAGCCAACGACAAATTTTCTATGGCTACACCTTC
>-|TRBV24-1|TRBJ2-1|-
CATSNNPGEAYNEQFF
TGTGCCACCAGTAACAACCCAGGGGAGGCCTACAATGAGCAGTTCTTC
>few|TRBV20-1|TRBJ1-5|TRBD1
CSAPRGQGSHQPQHF
TGCAGTGCTCCGCGGGGACAGGGGTCCCATCAGCCCCAGCATTTT
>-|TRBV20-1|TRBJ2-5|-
CSARNPRKAETQYF
TGCAGTGCTAGAAACCCCCGAAAGGCAGAGACCCAGTACTTC
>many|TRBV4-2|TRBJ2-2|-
CASSQSPTLGTGELFF
TGTGCCAGCAGCCAAAGCCCAACCCTGGGGACCGGGGAGCTGTTTTTT
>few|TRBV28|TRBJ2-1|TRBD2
CASSRSGAGGRNEQFF
TGTGCCAGCAGCCGCTCAGGAGCGGGAGGGCGCAATGAGCAGTTCTTC
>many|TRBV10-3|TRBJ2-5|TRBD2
CAISETAGRGETQYF
TGTGCCATCAGTGAGACGGCGGGGCGGGGGGAGACCCAGTACTTC
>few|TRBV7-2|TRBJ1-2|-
CASSLVVTTRNYGYTF
TGTGCCAGTTCACTAGTAGTAACAACCCGAAACTATGGCTACACCTTC
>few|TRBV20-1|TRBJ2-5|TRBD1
CSASPGQGNGETQYF
TGCAGTGCGAGCCCGGGACAGGGAAACGGAGAGACCCAGTACTTC
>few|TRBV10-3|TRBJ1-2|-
CAISEGDRNYTF
TGTGCCATCAGTGAGGGGGATCGTAACTACACCTTC
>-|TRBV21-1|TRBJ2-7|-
CASSKPQTSYEQYF
TGTGCCAGCAGCAAACCACAGACCTCCTACGAGCAGTACTTC
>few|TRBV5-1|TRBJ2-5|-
CASSRNDRSQETQYF
TGCGCCAGCAGCCGAAACGACAGGTCTCAGGAGACCCAGTACTTC
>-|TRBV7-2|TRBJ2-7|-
CASSLLLTGAGEQYF
TGTGCCAGCAGCCTACTTCTAACAGGGGCGGGAGAGCAGTACTTC
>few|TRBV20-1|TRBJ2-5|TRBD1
CSAFGTGGKTQYF
TGCAGTGCTTTTGGGACAGGGGGAAAGACCCAGTACTTC
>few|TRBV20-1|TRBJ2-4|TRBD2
CSASKVSGDRWNPKNIQYF
TGCAGTGCTAGTAAGGTTAGCGGGGACCGATGGAACCCCAAAAACATTCAGTACTTC
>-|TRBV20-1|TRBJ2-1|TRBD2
CSAGRAAVGYNEQFF
TGCAGTGCTGGGAGGGCGGCGGTGGGTTACAATGAGCAGTTCTTC
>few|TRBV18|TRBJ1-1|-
CASSPSAGANTEAFF
TGTGCCAGCTCGCCTTCGGCGGGAGCGAACACTGAAGCTTTCTTT
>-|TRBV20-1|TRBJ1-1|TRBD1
CSYDGTDGMNTEAFF
TGCAGTTACGACGGGACAGACGGAATGAACACTGAAGCTTTCTTT
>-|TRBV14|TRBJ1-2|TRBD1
CASSQEFGQGFYGYTF
TGTGCCAGCAGCCAAGAATTTGGACAGGGGTTCTATGGCTACACCTTC
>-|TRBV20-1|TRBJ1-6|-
CSAQSWDSPLHF
TGCAGTGCCCAGTCTTGGGATTCACCCCTCCACTTT
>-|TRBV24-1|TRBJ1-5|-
CATSDNLWGQPQHF
TGTGCCACCAGTGATAATTTGTGGGGTCAGCCCCAGCATTTT
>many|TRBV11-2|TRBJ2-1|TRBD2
CASSLGGSGSTKQFF
TGTGCCAGCAGCTTAGGGGGTAGCGGGAGTACGAAGCAGTTCTTC
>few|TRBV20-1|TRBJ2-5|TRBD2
CSAIHPTSGREETQYF
TGCAGTGCTATCCACCCGACTAGCGGGCGTGAAGAGACCCAGTACTTC
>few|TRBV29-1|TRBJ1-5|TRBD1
CSGGDGTDNQPQHF
TGCAGCGGGGGAGATGGGACAGATAATCAGCCCCAGCATTTT
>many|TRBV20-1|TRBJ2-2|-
CSARGTEVTGELFF
TGCAGTGCTAGAGGGACAGAAGTCACCGGGGAGCTGTTTTTT
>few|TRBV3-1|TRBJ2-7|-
CASSQGRYEQYF
TGTGCCAGCAGCCAAGGACGCTACGAGCAGTACTTC
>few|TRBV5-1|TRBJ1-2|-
CASKPGGGSYGYTF
TGCGCCAGCAAACCGGGCGGGGGATCCTATGGCTACACCTTC
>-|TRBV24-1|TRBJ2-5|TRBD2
CATSSGSRETQYF
TGTGCCACCAGTAGCGGGAGTAGGGAGACCCAGTACTTC
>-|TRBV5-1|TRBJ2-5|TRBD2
CASSRRTSGGPYQETQYF
TGCGCCAGCAGCCGAAGGACTAGCGGAGGACCGTACCAAGAGACCCAGTACTTC
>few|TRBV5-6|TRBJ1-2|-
CASSSDLYYGYTF
TGTGCCAGCAGCTCGGACCTCTACTATGGCTACACCTTC